The 16 T cell receptor beta chains below come from one sample, sequenced in a study of tumor and adjacent non-tumor tissue in lung cancer (dated by TCRdb to about 2018). RNA was isolated from bulk unsorted tissue, and RNA quality was assessed with a NanoDrop ND-1000 and an Agilent 2100. The method behind the library was multiplex PCR. TCRdb names Illumina HiSeq 2500 as the instrument used. TCRbeta libraries were constructed through three rounds of nested PCR with primers (Table S4) according to protocols adapted from ARM-PCR. TCRdb's own reprocessing of the public reads used fastp at Q25 and MiXCR and kept productive beta chains. Each CDR3 protein gets just one entry, which takes the most common genes and DNA from the rows behind it. Counted in this sample were about 200,000 distinct CDR3 sequences; 70% to 75% of them appeared once. Jointly, the top ten make up almost 25% of the sample. The specimen was lung tumor tissue. The receptors here all came from a man in his 60s with non-small cell lung cancer.

On this clonotype: The junction departs from the called germline gene at one end, perhaps through a read error. This chain links TRBV5-4 with TRBJ2-2; a weak D match, TRBD2 (5 bases). CDR1 SGHNT and CDR2 YYREEE come from the germline V gene (reference sequence). The CDR3 runs 12 residues. The CDR3 DNA follows: TGTGCCAGCGGCGTGAACACCGGGGAGCCGTTTTTT. Translation: CASGVNTGEPFF.

V usage is TRBV30 and J usage is TRBJ1-1, with 8 bases lining up with TRBD1. With 1 base clipped from V and 1 base from J, the junction kept 2 bases outside the gene matches. There are 14 residues in the CDR3. Looked up from germline, CDR1 is GTSNPN and CDR2 is SVGIG (reference sequence). CDR3 in amino acids: CAWSAGQGNTEAFF. CDR3 nucleotide sequence: TGTGCCTGGAGTGCCGGACAGGGGAACACTGAAGCTTTCTTT.

With regard to this clonotype: A clone one base away is much larger, so this may be a read error. V and J are TRBV5-1 and TRBJ2-1, with D perhaps TRBD2 (5 bases). Germline loops: CDR1 SGHRS, CDR2 YFSETQ. This CDR3 has 16 amino acids. The DNA for the CDR3 is TGCGCCAGCAGCTTGGCCGGGCTAGCCACCTACAATGAGCAGCTCTTC. Its protein is CASSLAGLATYNEQLF.

This clonotype was observed a handful of times. J is TRBJ1-1 and V is TRBV4-2, with 8 bases identical to TRBD1. CDR1 LGHNA and CDR2 YNFKEQ come from the germline V gene. This CDR3 is built from 13 residues. The V segment lost 4 bases and the J segment 4 bases; nucleotides outside the gene matches: 2. In nucleotides, the CDR3 is TGTGCCAGCAGCCGACAGGGGACCACTGAAGCTTTCTTT. It codes for CASSRQGTTEAFF.

A word on this clonotype: The CDR3 ends on some other residue instead of the conserved phenylalanine or tryptophan, so this is likely a read error. The chain has TRBV24-1 and TRBJ2-3; 13 bases align to TRBD2. Looked up from germline, CDR1 is KGHDR and CDR2 is SFDVKD. Trimming took 4 bases from V and 6 from J; bases not matched to a gene: 9. This CDR3 has 17 residues. The CDR3 bases are TGTGCCACCAGTGACCCGAGGACTAGCGGGAGTCCGGATACGCAGTATATT. It encodes CATSDPRTSGSPDTQYI.

In its sample, this clonotype was seen many times. J is TRBJ1-1 and V is TRBV6-1; 9 positions match TRBD1. Trimming removed 7 bases from V and 5 bases from J; junction bases left unmatched: 11. CDR3 length: 15 residues. Looked up from germline, CDR1 is MNHNS and CDR2 is SASEGT. CDR3 loop: CASNDAGTGRTEAFF. The CDR3 DNA reads TGTGCCAGCAACGACGCCGGGACAGGGCGTACTGAAGCTTTCTTT.

To note about this clonotype: Just one base apart from a much larger clone, this may be a read error. The V call is TRBV6-6, the J call TRBJ1-1; no definite D call. Germline CDR1 reads MNHNY; CDR2 reads SVGAGI (reference sequence). The CDR3 extends over 13 amino acids. The CDR3 DNA reads TGTGCCAGCAGCACCGGAGGGAACACTGAAGCTATCTTT. This codes for CASSTGGNTEAIF.

Notes on this clonotype: One end of the junction fails to match germline, which may point to a read error. The J gene is TRBJ2-5, the V gene TRBV12-3 or TRBV12-4, with 13 bases identical to TRBD2. This CDR3 is 16 amino acids long. The CDR3 DNA is TGTGCCAGCAGCAGGACTAGCGGGGGACCCCAAGAGGCCCAGTACTTC. It encodes CASSRTSGGPQEAQYF.

In its sample, this clonotype was seen many times. The chain is built from TRBV20-1 and TRBJ2-1; 12 nucleotides match TRBD2. CDR3 length equals 14 residues. The trim removed 3 bases at V and 7 bases at J, leaving 4 bases unmatched. Germline V gene lookup returns CDR1 DFQATT and CDR2 SNEGSKA (reference sequence). CDR3 DNA: TGCAGTGCTAGGCTAGCGGGGGGGCGGAATGAGCAGTTCTTC. This sequence encodes CSARLAGGRNEQFF.

Of note for this clonotype: Compared with germline, one end of the junction differs, possibly owing to a read error. The J gene is TRBJ1-1, the V gene TRBV4-1; D not resolved. This CDR3 spans 14 amino acids. Germline V CDR1 and CDR2: MGHRA, YSYEKL. In nucleotides, the CDR3 is TGTGCCAGCAGCCAAGATGGTAAGGGTACTGTAACTTTCTTT. Its protein is CASSQDGKGTVTFF.

With regard to this clonotype: Just one base apart from a much larger clone, this may be a read error. The V and J genes are TRBV29-1 and TRBJ2-5, with 7 bases that match TRBD1. Germline loops: CDR1 SQVTM, CDR2 ANQGSEA. With 3 bases clipped from V and 4 bases from J, the junction kept 5 bases outside the gene matches. This CDR3 has 13 residues. This CDR3 is CSVEGQFLETQYF. For the CDR3, the DNA is TGCAGCGTTGAGGGACAGTTCCTAGAGACCCAGTACTTC.

About this clonotype: The conserved closing phenylalanine or tryptophan is absent in this CDR3, likely reflecting a read error. The DNA is omitted, as the CDR3 cannot be located on it reliably, and the CDR3 follows TCRdb's listing. The V and J genes are TRBV11-2 and TRBJ2-3. In germline, CDR1 is SGHAT, CDR2 FQNNGV. The CDR3 sequence runs 12 residues, both termini included. This CDR3 reads CASSRIQSTGYL.

The rearrangement joins TRBV7-9 to TRBJ2-7; the match to TRBD1 covers 8 bases. This CDR3 contains 13 residues. Germline CDR1 SEHNR, CDR2 FQNEAQ (reference sequence). Trimming removed 6 bases from V and 4 bases from J; junction bases left unmatched: 5. The CDR3 reads CASRFTGGYEQYF. As DNA, the CDR3 is TGTGCCAGCAGGTTTACAGGGGGTTACGAGCAGTACTTC.

The sample holds a few counts of this clonotype. Being one base from a much bigger clone, this may be a read error. The chain uses TRBV11-1 and TRBJ1-1, with a tentative D call TRBD1 (5 bases). In germline, CDR1 is SGHAT, CDR2 FQDESV (reference sequence). V lost 5 bases to trimming and J lost 1 base, with 14 bases between them. The CDR3 runs to 15 residues. CDR3 nucleotide sequence: TGTGCCAGCAGCATATGGGCAGGGCCGAACACTGAAGCTTTCTTT. It codes for CASSIWAGPNTEAFF. The whole variable domain, remainder taken from reference TRBV11-1 and TRBJ1-1, is EAEVAQSPRYKITEKSQAVAFWCDPISGHATLYWYRQILGQGPELLVQFQDESVVDDSQLPKDRFSAERLKGVDSTLKIQPAELGDSAMYLCASSIWAGPNTEAFFGQGTRLTVV.

As regards this clonotype: Mismatch with germline at one junction end may stem from a read error. The chain links TRBV20-1 to TRBJ2-1; D gene uncertain. The length of the CDR3 is 13 residues. Germline CDR1 and CDR2: DFQATT and SNEGSKA (reference sequence). CDR3 region: CSARADSNNEQFF. As DNA, the CDR3 is TGCAGTGCTAGAGCAGATAGTAACAATGAGCAATTCTTC.

The chain is built from TRBV6-5 and TRBJ2-3; TRBD2 matches at 9 bases. J was trimmed by 4 bases and V by 1 base; bases with no gene match: 3. The CDR3 contains 15 residues. Germline-derived CDR1 and CDR2 are MNHEY and SVGAGI. The CDR3 bases are TGTGCCAGCAGTTACTTCGCGGGAGGGGCAGATACGCAGTATTTT. It translates to CASSYFAGGADTQYF.